The following is a T cell receptor (beta chain) sequence with its context. Within the sample, other DNA sequences also encode this same CDR3. Followed longitudinally, the Seattle patients had been enrolled during active infection. Authors' processing steps: Reference gene primers were amplified, and this amplification served to estimate nucleated cell counts. The method was immunoSEQ multiplex PCR; TCRdb's version includes in-frame clones alone and lacks a portion of them. V and J calls and clone size are as listed in that table; D and trimming were resolved from the DNA. The sample shows some 220,000 clones, 85% of them seen only once. These data belong to a study of blood T cell repertoires in COVID-19. In the study overall: Donors in the United States, Italy and Spain gave samples during acute or convalescent COVID-19. T cells, B-cell-depleted T cells, or PBMCs provided the cDNA or gDNA that served as material.

Sequences were obtained from peripheral blood. This receptor was identified in a woman in her seventies with COVID-19, enrolled during active disease.

The DNA of the CDR3 is TGTGCCAGCTCACCATCACGGGATCAGCCCCAGCATTTT. Translation gives CASSPSRDQPQHF. The rearrangement uses TRBV18 and TRBJ1-5; D ambiguous. V shed 2 bases and J shed 5 bases, with 7 bases lying between them. Germline CDR1 is KGHSH and CDR2 is LQKENI. The CDR3 has 13 residues.